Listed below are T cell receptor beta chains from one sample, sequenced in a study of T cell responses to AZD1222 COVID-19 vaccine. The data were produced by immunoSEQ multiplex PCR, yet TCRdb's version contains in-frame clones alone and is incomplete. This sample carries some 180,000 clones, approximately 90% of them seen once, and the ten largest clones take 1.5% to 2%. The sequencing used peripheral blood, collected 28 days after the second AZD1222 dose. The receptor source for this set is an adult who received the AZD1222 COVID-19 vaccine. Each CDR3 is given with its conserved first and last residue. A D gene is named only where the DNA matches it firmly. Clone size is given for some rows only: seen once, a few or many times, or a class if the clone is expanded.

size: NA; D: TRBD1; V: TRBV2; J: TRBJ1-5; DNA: TGTGCCAGCAGTGAACAGGGGGCACATATTGGGAATAGCAATCAGCCCCAGCATTTT; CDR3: CASSEQGAHIGNSNQPQHF
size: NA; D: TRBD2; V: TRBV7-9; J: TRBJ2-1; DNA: TGTGCCAGCAGCCTTAGACTAGCGGGGGCCCGCAATGAGCAGTTCTTC; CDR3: CASSLRLAGARNEQFF
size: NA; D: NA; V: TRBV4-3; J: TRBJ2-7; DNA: TGCGCCAGCAGCCAAGATCCGGGGGTAGGCTACGAGCAGTACTTC; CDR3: CASSQDPGVGYEQYF
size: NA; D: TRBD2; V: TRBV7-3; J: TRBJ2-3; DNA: TGTGCCAGCAGCCCACAGCGGGGGGCCACAGATACGCAGTATTTT; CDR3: CASSPQRGATDTQYF
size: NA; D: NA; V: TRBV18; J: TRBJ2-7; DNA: TGTGCCAGCTCACCGGCCGGGCACTCCTCCTACGAGCAGTACTTC; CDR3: CASSPAGHSSYEQYF
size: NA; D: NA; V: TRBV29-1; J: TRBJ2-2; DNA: TGCAGCGTTGAATACTTAGGGGAGCTGTTTTTT; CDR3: CSVEYLGELFF
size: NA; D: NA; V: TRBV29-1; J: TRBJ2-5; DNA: TGCAGCGTTGAACCCTCAGGGGTTGGAGAGACCCAGTACTTC; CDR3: CSVEPSGVGETQYF
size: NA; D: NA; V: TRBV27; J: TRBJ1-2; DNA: TGTGCCAGCAGACGGACGGACGCGGTCTACTATGGCTACACCTTC; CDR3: CASRRTDAVYYGYTF
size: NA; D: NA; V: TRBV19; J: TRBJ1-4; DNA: TGTGCCAGTAGGAACAGAGCAACTAATGAAAAACTGTTTTTT; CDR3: CASRNRATNEKLFF
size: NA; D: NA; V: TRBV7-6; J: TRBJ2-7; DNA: TGTGCCAGCAGCTTAAATCCGGTCCGAAACGAGCAGTACTTC; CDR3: CASSLNPVRNEQYF
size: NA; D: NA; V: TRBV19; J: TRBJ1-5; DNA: TGTGCCAGTAGTATGATTACGCAGGGCCAGCCCCAGCATTTT; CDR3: CASSMITQGQPQHF
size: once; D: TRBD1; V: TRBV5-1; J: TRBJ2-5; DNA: TGCGCCACCAGACAGGGGGCGTCCCAAGAGACCCAGTACTTC; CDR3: CATRQGASQETQYF
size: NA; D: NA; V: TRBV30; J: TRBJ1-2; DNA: TGTGCCTGGAATCACGTAAGCTACACCTTC; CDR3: CAWNHVSYTF
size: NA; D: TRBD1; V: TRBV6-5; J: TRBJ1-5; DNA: TGTGCCAGCATGTCCTCCTGGGACAGAAATCAGCCCCAGCATTTT; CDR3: CASMSSWDRNQPQHF
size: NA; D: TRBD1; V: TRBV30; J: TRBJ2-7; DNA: TGTGCCTGGGATAGACAGGGACCCTACGAGCAGTACTTC; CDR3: CAWDRQGPYEQYF
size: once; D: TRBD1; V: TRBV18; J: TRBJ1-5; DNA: TGTGCCAGCTCACCTAATCTAGGACAGGTTAACAATCAGCCCCAGCATTTT; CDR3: CASSPNLGQVNNQPQHF